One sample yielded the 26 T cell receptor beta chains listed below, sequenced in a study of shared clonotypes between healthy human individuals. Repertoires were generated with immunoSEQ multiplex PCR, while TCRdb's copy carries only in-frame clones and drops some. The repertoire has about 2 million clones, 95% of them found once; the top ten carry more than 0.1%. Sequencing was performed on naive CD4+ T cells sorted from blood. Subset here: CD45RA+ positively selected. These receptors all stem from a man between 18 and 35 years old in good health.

The CDR3 sequence: CASERTSGGSYEQYF. CDR3 sequence (DNA): TGTGCCAGCGAAAGGACTAGCGGGGGGAGCTACGAGCAGTACTTC. V gene TRBV28 combines with J gene TRBJ2-7; 14 bases align to TRBD2. This CDR3 comprises 15 residues. The germline gives CDR1 MDHEN, CDR2 SYDVKM. With 8 bases clipped from V and 3 bases from J, the junction kept 6 bases outside the gene matches.

The CDR3 sequence is CASSLGEVREQYF. The CDR3 DNA reads TGTGCCAGCAGCTTGGGTGAGGTCCGCGAGCAGTACTTC. The chain is built from TRBV5-4 and TRBJ2-7; no reliable D call. Trimming shortened V by 0 bases and J by 6 bases, and 10 bases separated the two germline ends. CDR1 and CDR2 (germline): SGHNT, YYREEE (reference sequence). This CDR3 region has 13 residues.

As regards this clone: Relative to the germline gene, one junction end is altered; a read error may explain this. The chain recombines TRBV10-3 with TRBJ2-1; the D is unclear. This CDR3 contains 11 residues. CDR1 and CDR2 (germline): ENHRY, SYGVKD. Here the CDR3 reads CAMSEFDEQFF. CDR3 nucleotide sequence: TGTGCCATGAGTGAGTTTGATGAGCAGTTCTTC.

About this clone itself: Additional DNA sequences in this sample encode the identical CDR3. The CDR3 region is CASSVGQGTDTQYF. CDR3 bases: TGTGCCAGCAGCGTAGGTCAGGGGACAGATACGCAGTATTTT. The chain links TRBV9 to TRBJ2-3, with a tentative D call TRBD1 (6 bases). Deletions cut 0 bases from V and 3 bases from J, with 8 bases between. This CDR3 is built from 14 residues. The germline gives CDR1 SGDLS, CDR2 YYNGEE.

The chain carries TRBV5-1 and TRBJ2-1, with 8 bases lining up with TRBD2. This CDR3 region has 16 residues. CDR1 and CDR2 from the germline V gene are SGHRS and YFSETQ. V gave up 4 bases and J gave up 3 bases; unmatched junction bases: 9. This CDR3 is CASSGGLAGFYNEQFF. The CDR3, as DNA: TGCGCCAGCAGCGGCGGTTTAGCGGGGTTCTACAATGAGCAGTTCTTC.

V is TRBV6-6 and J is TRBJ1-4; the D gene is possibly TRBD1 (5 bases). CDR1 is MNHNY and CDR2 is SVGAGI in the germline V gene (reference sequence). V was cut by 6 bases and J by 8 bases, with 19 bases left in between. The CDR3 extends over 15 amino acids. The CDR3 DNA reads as TGTGCCAGCAGACTAAGACAGTCTGCGGGGGAAAAACTGTTTTTT. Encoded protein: CASRLRQSAGEKLFF.

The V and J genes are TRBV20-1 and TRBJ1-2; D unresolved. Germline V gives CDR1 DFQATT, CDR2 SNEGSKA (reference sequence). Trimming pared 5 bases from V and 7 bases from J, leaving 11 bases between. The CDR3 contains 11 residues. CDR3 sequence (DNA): TGCAGTGCTGTGGTTTCTGGTGGCTACACCTTC. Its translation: CSAVVSGGYTF.

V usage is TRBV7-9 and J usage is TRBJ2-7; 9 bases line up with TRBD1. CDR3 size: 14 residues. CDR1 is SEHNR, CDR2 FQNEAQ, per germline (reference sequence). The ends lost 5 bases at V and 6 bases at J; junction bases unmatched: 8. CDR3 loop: CASSLPGQGAEQYF. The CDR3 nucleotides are TGTGCCAGCAGCCTACCGGGACAGGGTGCCGAGCAGTACTTC. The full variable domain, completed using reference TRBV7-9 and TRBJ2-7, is DTGVSQNPRHKITKRGQNVTFRCDPISEHNRLYWYRQTLGQGPEFLTYFQNEAQLEKSRLLSDRFSAERPKGSFSTLEIQRTEQGDSAMYLCASSLPGQGAEQYFGPGTRLTVT.

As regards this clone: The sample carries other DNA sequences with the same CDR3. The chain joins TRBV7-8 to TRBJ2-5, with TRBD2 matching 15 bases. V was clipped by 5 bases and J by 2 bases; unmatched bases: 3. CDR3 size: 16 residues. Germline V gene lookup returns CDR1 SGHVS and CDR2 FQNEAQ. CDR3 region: CASSLGLAGGQETQYF. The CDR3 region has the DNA TGTGCCAGCAGCCTTGGACTAGCGGGAGGGCAAGAGACCCAGTACTTC.

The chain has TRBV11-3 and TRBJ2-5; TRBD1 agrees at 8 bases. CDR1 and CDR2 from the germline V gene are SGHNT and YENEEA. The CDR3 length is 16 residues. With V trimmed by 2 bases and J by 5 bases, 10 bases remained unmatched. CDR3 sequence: CASSLTVTGAVETQYF. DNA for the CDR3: TGTGCCAGCAGCTTAACTGTGACAGGGGCCGTGGAGACCCAGTACTTC.

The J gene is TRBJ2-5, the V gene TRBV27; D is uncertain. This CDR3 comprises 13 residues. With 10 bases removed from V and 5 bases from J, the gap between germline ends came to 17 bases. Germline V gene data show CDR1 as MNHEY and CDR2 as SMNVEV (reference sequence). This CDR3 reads CAIKNPVAETQYF. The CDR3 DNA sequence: TGTGCCATCAAGAATCCCGTGGCCGAGACCCAGTACTTC.

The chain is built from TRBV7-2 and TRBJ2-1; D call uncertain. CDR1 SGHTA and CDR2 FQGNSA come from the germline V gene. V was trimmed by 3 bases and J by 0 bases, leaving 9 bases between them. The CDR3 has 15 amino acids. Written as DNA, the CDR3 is TGTGCCAGCAGCTTCGAGTTAAGCTCCTACAATGAGCAGTTCTTC. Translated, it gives CASSFELSSYNEQFF.

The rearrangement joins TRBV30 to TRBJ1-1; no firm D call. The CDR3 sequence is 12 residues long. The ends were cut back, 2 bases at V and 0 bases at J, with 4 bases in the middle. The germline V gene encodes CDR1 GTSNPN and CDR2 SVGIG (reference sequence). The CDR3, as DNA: TGTGCCTGGAGTCTACTGAACACTGAAGCTTTCTTT. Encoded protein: CAWSLLNTEAFF.

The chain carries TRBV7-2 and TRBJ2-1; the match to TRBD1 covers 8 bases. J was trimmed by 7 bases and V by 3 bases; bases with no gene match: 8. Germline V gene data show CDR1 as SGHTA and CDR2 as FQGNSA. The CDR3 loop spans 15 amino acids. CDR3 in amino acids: CASSFLQGAQNEQFF. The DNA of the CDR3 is TGTGCCAGCAGCTTCCTCCAGGGGGCGCAAAATGAGCAGTTCTTC.

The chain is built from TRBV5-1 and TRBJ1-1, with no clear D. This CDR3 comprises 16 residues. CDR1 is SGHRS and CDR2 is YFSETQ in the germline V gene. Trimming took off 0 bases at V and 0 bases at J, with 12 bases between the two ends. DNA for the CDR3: TGCGCCAGCAGCTTGGAGGACGGAAACTTGAACACTGAAGCTTTCTTT. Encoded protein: CASSLEDGNLNTEAFF.

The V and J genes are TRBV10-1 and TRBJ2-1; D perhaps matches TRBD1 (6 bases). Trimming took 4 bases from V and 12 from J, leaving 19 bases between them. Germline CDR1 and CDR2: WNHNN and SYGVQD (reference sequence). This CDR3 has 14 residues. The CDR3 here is CASSGGTGSFGQFF. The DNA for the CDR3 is TGCGCCAGCAGTGGTGGCACAGGGTCGTTTGGGCAGTTCTTC.

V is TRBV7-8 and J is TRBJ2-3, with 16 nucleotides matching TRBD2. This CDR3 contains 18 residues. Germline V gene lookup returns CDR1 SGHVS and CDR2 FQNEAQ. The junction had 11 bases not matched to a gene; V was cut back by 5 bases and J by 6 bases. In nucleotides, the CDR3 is TGTGCCAGCAGCAAAGGGACTAGCGGGAGGGCGTTAGCGGATACGCAGTATTTT. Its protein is CASSKGTSGRALADTQYF.

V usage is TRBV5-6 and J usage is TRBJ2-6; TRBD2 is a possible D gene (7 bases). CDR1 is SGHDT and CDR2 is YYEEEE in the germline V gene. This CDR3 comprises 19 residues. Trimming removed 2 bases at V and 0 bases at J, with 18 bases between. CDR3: CASSLIAGALSSGANVLTF. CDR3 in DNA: TGTGCCAGCAGCTTAATCGCGGGGGCCCTTTCCTCTGGGGCCAACGTCCTGACTTTC.

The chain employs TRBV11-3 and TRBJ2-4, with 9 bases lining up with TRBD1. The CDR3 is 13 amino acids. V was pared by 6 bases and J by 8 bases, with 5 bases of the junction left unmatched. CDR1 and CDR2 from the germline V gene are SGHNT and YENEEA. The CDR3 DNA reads TGTGCCAGCAGTCCGGGACAGGGATACATTCAGTACTTC. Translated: CASSPGQGYIQYF.

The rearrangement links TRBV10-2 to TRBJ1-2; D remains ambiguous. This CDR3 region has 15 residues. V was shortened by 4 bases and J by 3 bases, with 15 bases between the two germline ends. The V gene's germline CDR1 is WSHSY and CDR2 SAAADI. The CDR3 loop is CASSVSKRGDYGYTF. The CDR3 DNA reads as TGCGCCAGCAGTGTGTCTAAGCGCGGCGACTATGGCTACACCTTC.

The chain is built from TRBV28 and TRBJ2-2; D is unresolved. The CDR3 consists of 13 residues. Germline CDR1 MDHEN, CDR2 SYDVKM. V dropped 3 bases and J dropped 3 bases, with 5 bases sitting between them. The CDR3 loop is CASSFLHTGELFF. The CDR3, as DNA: TGTGCCAGCAGTTTCCTCCACACCGGGGAGCTGTTTTTT.

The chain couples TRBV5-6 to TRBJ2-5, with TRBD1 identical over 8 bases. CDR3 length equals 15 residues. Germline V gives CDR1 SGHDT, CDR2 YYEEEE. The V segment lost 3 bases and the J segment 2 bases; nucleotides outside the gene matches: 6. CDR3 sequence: CASSYKDRVQETQYF. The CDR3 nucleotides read TGTGCCAGCAGCTACAAGGACAGGGTTCAAGAGACCCAGTACTTC.

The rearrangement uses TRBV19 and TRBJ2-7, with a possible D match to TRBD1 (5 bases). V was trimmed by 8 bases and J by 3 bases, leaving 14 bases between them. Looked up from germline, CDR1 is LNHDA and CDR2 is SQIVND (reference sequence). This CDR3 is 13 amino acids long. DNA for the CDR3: TGTGCCAGTTCCGTCGGACATCTCTACGAGCAGTACTTC. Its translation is CASSVGHLYEQYF.

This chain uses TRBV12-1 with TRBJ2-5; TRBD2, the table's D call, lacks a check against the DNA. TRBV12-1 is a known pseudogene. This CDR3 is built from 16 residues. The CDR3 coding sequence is TGTGCCAGCAATAAGTGGCGGCAGAGACTCCAAGAGACCCAGTACTTC. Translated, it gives CASNKWRQRLQETQYF.

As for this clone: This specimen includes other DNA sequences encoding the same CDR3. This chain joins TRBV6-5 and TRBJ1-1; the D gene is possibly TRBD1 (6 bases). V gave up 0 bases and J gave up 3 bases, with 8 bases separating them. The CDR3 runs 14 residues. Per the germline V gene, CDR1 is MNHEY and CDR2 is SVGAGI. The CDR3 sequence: CASSYSPGDTEAFF. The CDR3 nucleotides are TGTGCCAGCAGTTACTCGCCAGGGGACACTGAAGCTTTCTTT.

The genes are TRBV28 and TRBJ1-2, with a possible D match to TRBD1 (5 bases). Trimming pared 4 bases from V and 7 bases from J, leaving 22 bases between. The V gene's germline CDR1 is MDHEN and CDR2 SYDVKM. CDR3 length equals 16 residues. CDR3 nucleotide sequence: TGTGCCAGCAGTTCACCTGGGGGTGGGGGAGAGGCTGGCTACACCTTC. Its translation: CASSSPGGGGEAGYTF.